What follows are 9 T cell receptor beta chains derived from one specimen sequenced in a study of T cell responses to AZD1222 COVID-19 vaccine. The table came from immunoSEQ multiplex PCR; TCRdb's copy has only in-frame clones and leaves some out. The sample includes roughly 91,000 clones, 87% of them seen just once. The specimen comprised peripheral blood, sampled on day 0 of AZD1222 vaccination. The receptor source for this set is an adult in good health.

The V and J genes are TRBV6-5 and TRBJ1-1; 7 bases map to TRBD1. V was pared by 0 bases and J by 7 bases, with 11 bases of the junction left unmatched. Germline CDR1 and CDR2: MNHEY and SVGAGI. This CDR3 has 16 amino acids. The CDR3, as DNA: TGTGCCAGCAGTTACTCGGCCTTCAGGGGGGATAATGAAGCTTTCTTT. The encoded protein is CASSYSAFRGDNEAFF.

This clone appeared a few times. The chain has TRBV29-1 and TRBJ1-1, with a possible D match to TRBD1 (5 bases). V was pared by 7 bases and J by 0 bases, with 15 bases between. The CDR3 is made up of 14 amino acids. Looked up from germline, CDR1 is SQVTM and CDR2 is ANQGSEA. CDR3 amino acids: CSGGGLGLNTEAFF. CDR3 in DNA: TGCAGCGGGGGGGGACTGGGCCTGAACACTGAAGCTTTCTTT.

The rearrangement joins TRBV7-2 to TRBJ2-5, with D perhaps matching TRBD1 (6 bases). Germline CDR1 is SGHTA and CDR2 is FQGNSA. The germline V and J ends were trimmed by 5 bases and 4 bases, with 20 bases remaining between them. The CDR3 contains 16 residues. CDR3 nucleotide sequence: TGTGCCAGCAGCCCCGCGGCAGGGGCGAGGGGAGAGACCCAGTACTTC. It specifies CASSPAAGARGETQYF.

In DNA, the CDR3 is TGTGCCACCACCAGGGGGAGGAGTGGCTACACCTTC. Amino acids: CATTRGRSGYTF. The genes are TRBV6-5 and TRBJ1-2; TRBD1 matches 7 bases. With V trimmed by 10 bases and J by 7 bases, 9 bases remained unmatched. There are 12 residues in the CDR3. From germline, CDR1 is MNHEY and CDR2 SVGAGI.

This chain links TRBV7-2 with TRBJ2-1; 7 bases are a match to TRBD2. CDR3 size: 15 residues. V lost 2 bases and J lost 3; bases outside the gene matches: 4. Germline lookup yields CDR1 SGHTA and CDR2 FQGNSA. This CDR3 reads CASSLIAGYYNEQFF. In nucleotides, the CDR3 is TGTGCCAGCAGCTTAATAGCGGGTTACTACAATGAGCAGTTCTTC.

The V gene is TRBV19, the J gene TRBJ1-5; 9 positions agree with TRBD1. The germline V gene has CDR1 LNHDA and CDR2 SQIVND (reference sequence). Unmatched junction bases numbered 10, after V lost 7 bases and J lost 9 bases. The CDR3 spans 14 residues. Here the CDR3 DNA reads TGTGCCAGTATTCTGGGACAGGGCCTGGGGCCCCAGCATTTT. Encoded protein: CASILGQGLGPQHF.

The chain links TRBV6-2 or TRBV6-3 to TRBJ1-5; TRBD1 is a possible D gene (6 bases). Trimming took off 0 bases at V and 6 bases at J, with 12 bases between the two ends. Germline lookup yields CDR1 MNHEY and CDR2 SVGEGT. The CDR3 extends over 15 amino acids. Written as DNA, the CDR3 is TGTGCCAGCAGTTACTCGTCATGGGGGGCTCAGCCCCAGCATTTT. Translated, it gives CASSYSSWGAQPQHF.

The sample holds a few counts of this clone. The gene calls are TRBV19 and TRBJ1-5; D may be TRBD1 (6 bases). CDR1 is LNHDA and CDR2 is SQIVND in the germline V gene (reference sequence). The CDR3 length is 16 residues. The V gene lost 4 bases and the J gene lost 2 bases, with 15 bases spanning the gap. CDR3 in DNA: TGTGCCAGTAGTACACTACGGACAGTACGCAATCAGCCCCAGCATTTT. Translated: CASSTLRTVRNQPQHF.

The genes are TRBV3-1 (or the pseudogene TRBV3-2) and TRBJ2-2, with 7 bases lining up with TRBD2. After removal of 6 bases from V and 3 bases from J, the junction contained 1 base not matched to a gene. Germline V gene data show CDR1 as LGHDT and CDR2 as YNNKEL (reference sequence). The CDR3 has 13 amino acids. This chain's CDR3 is CASRGRDTGELFF. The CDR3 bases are TGTGCCAGCAGAGGGAGGGACACCGGGGAGCTGTTTTTT.